A selection of T cell receptor beta chains follows, all from one sample in a study of T cell responses to AZD1222 COVID-19 vaccine. The assay was immunoSEQ multiplex PCR, and TCRdb's table has in-frame clones only and misses some. The sample consists of 110,000 to 150,000 clones, over 75% of them appearing once. This material consisted of peripheral blood, taken on day 0 of AZD1222 vaccination. The receptors come from an adult in good health. Both conserved end residues are part of each CDR3.

>14|TRBV19|TRBJ2-3
CASSGLAGADTQYF
>17|TRBV24-1|TRBJ2-1
CATSDPLAGISYNEQFF
>13|TRBV19|TRBJ1-2
CASSIAEKNGYTF
>13|TRBV28|TRBJ2-3
CASSSGIPDTQYF
>13|TRBV7-3|TRBJ2-3
CASSLREGDTQYF
>14|TRBV11-2|TRBJ2-7
CASNNRDRAYEQYF
>17|TRBV3-1/TRBV3-2|TRBJ2-1
CASSQDGGGGPYNEQFF
>15|TRBV6-6|TRBJ2-7
CASSYIKGNHYEQYF
>16|TRBV10-2|TRBJ1-1
CASSESWGVVNTEAFF
>13|TRBV28|TRBJ1-2
CASSFQRNYGYTF
>13|TRBV2|TRBJ2-5
CASREDLQETQYF
>12|TRBV29-1|TRBJ1-1
CSAGTSGTEAFF
>12|TRBV18|TRBJ2-2
CASSLYYGELFF
>15|TRBV2|TRBJ1-1
CASRIMGQLNTEAFF
>14|TRBV20-1|TRBJ2-3
CSASLGLATDTQYF